These 27 T cell receptor beta chains originate from one sample sequenced in a study of T cells in Graves' hyperthyroidism and ophthalmopathy. TCR beta CDR3 regions were amplified from RNA. An initial round of RT-PCR targeting the TCR CDR3 relied on the HTBI primer set. TCRdb re-called the multiplex PCR reads with MiXCR, one entry per CDR3 protein. The sample includes about 380,000 distinct CDR3 sequences, approximately 13% of them seen just once. The source material was blood. All receptors derive from a man aged 25-40 years with Graves' hyperthyroidism that later progressed to Graves' ophthalmopathy.

This clonotype was detected ten times or more. V usage is TRBV12-5 and J usage is TRBJ1-1; D gene ambiguous. V was cut by 5 bases and J by 3 bases, with 19 bases left in between. The CDR3 length is 16 residues. Germline CDR1 and CDR2: LGHNT and FRNRAP. The CDR3 region is CASGPTTNLGYTEAFF. In nucleotides, the CDR3 is TGTGCTAGTGGTCCTACAACGAATTTAGGGTACACTGAAGCTTTCTTT. Based on the CDR3 plus reference TRBV12-5 and TRBJ1-1, the full variable domain is DARVTQTPRHKVTEMGQEVTMRCQPILGHNTVFWYRQTMMQGLELLAYFRNRAPLDDSGMPKDRFSAEMPDATLATLKIQPSEPRDSAVYFCASGPTTNLGYTEAFFGQGTRLTVV.

The chain links TRBV5-1 to TRBJ2-2; TRBD2 matches at 8 bases. V trimming: 4 bases; J trimming: 2 bases; junction bases outside the gene matches: 7. Germline CDR1 and CDR2: SGHRS and YFSETQ. The CDR3 spans 16 residues. CDR3 nucleotides: TGCGCCAGCAGCAAGGGGACTAGACTTAACACCGGGGAGCTGTTTTTT. Its protein product is CASSKGTRLNTGELFF.

This clonotype was picked up many times. The chain links TRBV12-5 to TRBJ1-1; no firm D call. This CDR3 is built from 16 residues. The V end was cut by 0 bases, the J end by 1 base, with 12 bases between. The germline gives CDR1 LGHNT, CDR2 FRNRAP. The CDR3 sequence: CASGLVRVEWNTEAFF. The DNA of the CDR3 is TGTGCTAGTGGTTTGGTACGTGTGGAATGGAACACTGAAGCTTTCTTT.

This clonotype was observed at least ten times. The rearrangement joins TRBV11-2 to TRBJ2-3; D unresolved. The V gene lost 1 base and the J gene lost 1 base, with 12 bases spanning the gap. Looked up from germline, CDR1 is SGHAT and CDR2 is FQNNGV. The CDR3 covers 16 residues. The DNA of the CDR3 is TGTGCCAGCAGCTTAGTGGGGAATTGGGGCACAGATACGCAGTATTTT. Translated: CASSLVGNWGTDTQYF. Filled out from reference TRBV11-2 and TRBJ2-3, the complete variable domain reads EAGVAQSPRYKIIEKRQSVAFWCNPISGHATLYWYQQILGQGPKLLIQFQNNGVVDDSQLPKDRFSAERLKGVDSTLKIQPAKLEDSAVYLCASSLVGNWGTDTQYFGPGTRLTVL.

The count of this clonotype is one. This is likely a read error, given that the CDR3 carries no conserved phenylalanine or tryptophan at its end. The CDR3 bases are TGTGCCAGCAGCTTTGGGGGCTCCTACGAGCAGTACTGC. This encodes CASSFGGSYEQYC. The rearrangement joins TRBV7-9 to TRBJ2-7; D might be TRBD1 or TRBD2, each matching 5 bases. The CDR3 is 13 amino acids. The ends were cut back, 3 bases at V and 0 bases at J, with 6 bases in the middle. Germline CDR1 and CDR2: SEHNR and FQNEAQ (reference sequence).

Only a few counts were recorded for this clonotype. This chain links TRBV20-1 with TRBJ1-2; D uncertain. This CDR3 has 14 residues. Trimming stripped 2 bases from V and 4 bases from J, with 14 bases between. The germline gives CDR1 DFQATT, CDR2 SNEGSKA (reference sequence). CDR3 region: CSARPLLRIYGYTF. CDR3 DNA sequence: TGCAGTGCTAGACCACTTCTCCGAATCTATGGCTACACCTTC.

This clonotype came up many times. CDR3: CASSSGTYYEQYF. CDR3 bases: TGTGCCAGCAGCTCCGGGACGTACTACGAGCAGTACTTC. J is TRBJ2-7 and V is TRBV11-3; the D call may be TRBD1 or TRBD2 (5 bases each). Trimming stripped 4 bases from V and 3 bases from J, with 10 bases between. The CDR3 length is 13 residues. Germline V gene data show CDR1 as SGHNT and CDR2 as YENEEA.

This clonotype was counted between two and nine times. This chain connects TRBV24-1 to TRBJ1-2; maybe TRBD1 (6 bases). The CDR3 is made up of 12 amino acids. Germline V gives CDR1 KGHDR, CDR2 SFDVKD. V was clipped by 7 bases and J by 5 bases, with 10 bases between them. The CDR3 bases are TGTGCCACCAGCGGAACAGGGTATGGCTACACCTTC. This encodes CATSGTGYGYTF.

The sample holds many counts of this clonotype. This CDR3 is CASSPGRGGAYEQYF. The CDR3 nucleotides are TGTGCCAGCAGCCCAGGGCGGGGCGGTGCCTACGAGCAGTACTTC. The rearrangement joins TRBV11-1 to TRBJ2-7; D might be TRBD2 (6 bases). Per the germline V gene, CDR1 is SGHAT and CDR2 is FQDESV (reference sequence). The ends were cut back, 5 bases at V and 2 bases at J, with 16 bases in the middle. This CDR3 is 15 amino acids long. The variable domain in full, with the rest retrieved from reference TRBV11-1 and TRBJ2-7, is EAEVAQSPRYKITEKSQAVAFWCDPISGHATLYWYRQILGQGPELLVQFQDESVVDDSQLPKDRFSAERLKGVDSTLKIQPAELGDSAMYLCASSPGRGGAYEQYFGPGTRLTVT.

This chain connects TRBV5-4 to TRBJ2-3; 7 bases are a match to TRBD1. V lost 4 bases to trimming and J lost 6 bases; unmatched junction nucleotides: 8. The germline V gene has CDR1 SGHNT and CDR2 YYREEE (reference sequence). CDR3 length: 14 amino acids. As DNA, the CDR3 is TGTGCCAGCAGCCAAAGACAGGGCGAGGATACGCAGTATTTT. Its protein product is CASSQRQGEDTQYF.

The table lists this clonotype with a few counts. The V call is TRBV9, the J call TRBJ1-6; no definite D call. The V gene's germline CDR1 is SGDLS and CDR2 YYNGEE. Trimming pared 3 bases from V and 6 bases from J, leaving 13 bases between. The CDR3 sequence is 15 residues long. The CDR3 region has the DNA TGTGCCAGCAGCGAACGTGCGGGGAGTAATTCACCCCTCCACTTT. Translating gives CASSERAGSNSPLHF. The complete variable domain, with remaining parts taken from reference TRBV9 and TRBJ1-6, reads DSGVTQTPKHLITATGQRVTLRCSPRSGDLSVYWYQQSLDQGLQFLIQYYNGEERAKGNILERFSAQQFPDLHSELNLSSLELGDSALYFCASSERAGSNSPLHFGNGTRLTVT.

This clonotype was counted ten times or more. The chain uses TRBV7-9 and TRBJ2-5; 8 bases match TRBD1. Germline assignment: CDR1 SEHNR and CDR2 FQNEAQ (reference sequence). The V and J ends lost 5 bases and 5 bases, in that order; junction bases with no gene match: 10. The CDR3 extends over 15 amino acids. CDR3 protein: CASSTWTGRMETQYF. As DNA, the CDR3 is TGTGCCAGCAGCACATGGACAGGGAGGATGGAGACCCAGTACTTC.

This chain connects TRBV20-1 to TRBJ1-6, with D unclear. The CDR3 is 16 residues long. Trimming stripped 0 bases from V and 4 bases from J, with 13 bases between. The V gene's germline CDR1 is DFQATT and CDR2 SNEGSKA (reference sequence). CDR3 protein: CSARDRRQTYNSPLHF. The CDR3 DNA follows: TGCAGTGCTAGAGATCGGAGGCAAACTTATAATTCACCCCTCCACTTT.

This clonotype was observed at least ten times. The CDR3 is CATSSGIRSYNEQFF. Here the CDR3 DNA reads TGTGCCACCAGTAGCGGGATTAGGTCCTACAATGAGCAGTTCTTC. The V call is TRBV15, the J call TRBJ2-1; 8 bases are shared with TRBD2. With 6 bases clipped from V and 1 base from J, the junction kept 5 bases outside the gene matches. Germline CDR1 and CDR2: LNHNV and YYDKDF (reference sequence). The CDR3 spans 15 residues.

There are a few counts of this clonotype. V and J are TRBV7-2 and TRBJ2-7; 10 nucleotides line up with TRBD2. Germline V gene data show CDR1 as SGHTA and CDR2 as FQGNSA. The length of the CDR3 is 15 residues. With V trimmed by 5 bases and J by 2 bases, 6 bases remained unmatched. CDR3 sequence reads: CASSLGTSEAYEQYF. In nucleotides, the CDR3 is TGTGCCAGCAGCCTGGGGACTAGCGAGGCCTACGAGCAGTACTTC.

This clonotype appeared many times. The chain joins TRBV3-1 to TRBJ2-5; D remains unclear. The CDR3 has 13 amino acids. V shed 3 bases and J shed 4 bases, with 9 bases lying between them. The germline V gene encodes CDR1 LGHDT and CDR2 YNNKEL (reference sequence). The CDR3 here is CASSQHPRETQYF. The CDR3, as DNA: TGTGCCAGCAGCCAGCACCCCAGAGAGACCCAGTACTTC.

In its sample, this clonotype was seen a few times. The chain joins TRBV7-2 to TRBJ1-2, with 7 bases lining up with TRBD1. This CDR3 comprises 18 residues. In germline, CDR1 is SGHTA, CDR2 FQGNSA. Trimming cost V 5 bases and J 2 bases; bases outside gene matches: 17. The CDR3 nucleotides are TGTGCCAGCAGCCCTAGGGGTGAAGACAGGGTGAAGAACTATGGCTACACCTTC. Translating it yields CASSPRGEDRVKNYGYTF.

This clonotype was counted ten times or more. The chain joins TRBV6-1 to TRBJ1-1; a possible D gene is TRBD1 (6 bases). Germline values: CDR1 MNHNS, CDR2 SASEGT. V dropped 5 bases and J dropped 0 bases, with 13 bases sitting between them. The CDR3 runs 15 residues. The CDR3 region is CASSPRTAMNTEAFF. The DNA of the CDR3 is TGTGCCAGCAGTCCTCGGACAGCTATGAACACTGAAGCTTTCTTT.

V and J are TRBV10-2 and TRBJ2-1; 10 bases align to TRBD2. V lost 6 bases, J lost 7 bases, and 6 bases stayed unmatched. Germline lookup yields CDR1 WSHSY and CDR2 SAAADI. This CDR3 spans 14 amino acids. This CDR3 is CASRTSGVGNEQFF. CDR3 in DNA: TGCGCCAGCAGAACTAGCGGGGTGGGTAATGAGCAGTTCTTC.

This chain uses TRBV18 with TRBJ1-1; D not certain. The CDR3 sequence is 16 residues long. Per germline, CDR1 KGHSH and CDR2 LQKENI. Trimming took off 0 bases at V and 0 bases at J, with 11 bases between the two ends. The CDR3 region has the DNA TGTGCCAGCTCACCACCGAGCACACCGATGAACACTGAAGCTTTCTTT. It is translated as CASSPPSTPMNTEAFF.

This clonotype was seen at least ten times. The J gene is TRBJ1-2, the V gene TRBV28; D gene ambiguous. Germline V lookup: CDR1 MDHEN, CDR2 SYDVKM. This CDR3 spans 13 amino acids. V gave up 5 bases and J gave up 1 base, with 8 bases separating them. DNA of the CDR3: TGTGCCAGCAGTCCGCGGTTTAACTATGGCTACACCTTC. This sequence encodes CASSPRFNYGYTF.

This clonotype showed up just a few times. The chain joins TRBV11-3 to TRBJ2-3; D assignment may be TRBD1 or TRBD2 (6 bases each). V lost 6 bases, J lost 2 bases, and 15 bases lay in between. CDR3 length: 15 amino acids. Germline assignment: CDR1 SGHNT and CDR2 YENEEA. The CDR3 loop reads CASSEPGGYTDTQYF. In DNA, the CDR3 is TGTGCCAGCAGTGAACCCGGGGGCTACACAGATACGCAGTATTTT.

This clonotype showed up many times. The genes are TRBV2 and TRBJ2-4; D remains unclear. Germline V gives CDR1 SNHLY, CDR2 FYNNEI. V lost 1 base to trimming and J lost 5 bases, with 9 bases between them. The CDR3 sequence is 14 residues long. The CDR3 bases are TGTGCCAGCAGTGAAGGGGGTCTCCAAAACATTCAGTACTTC. The encoded protein is CASSEGGLQNIQYF.

This rearrangement joins TRBV29-1 to TRBJ2-1; no reliable D call. The germline V gene has CDR1 SQVTM and CDR2 ANQGSEA. The CDR3 runs 14 residues. Trimming cost V 1 base and J 0 bases, with 7 bases left between them. CDR3 in DNA: TGCAGCGTTGAAGGCCCGAGCTCCTACAATGAGCAGTTCTTC. This sequence encodes CSVEGPSSYNEQFF.

This clonotype has at least ten counts. This rearrangement joins TRBV7-9 to TRBJ2-7; 7 bases line up with TRBD1. The length of the CDR3 is 18 residues. The junction had 22 bases not matched to a gene; V was cut back by 5 bases and J by 6 bases. CDR1 is SEHNR, CDR2 FQNEAQ, per germline (reference sequence). CDR3 bases: TGTGCCAGCAGCCGTACCGGTGTTTTGAATTTCCCAGGGGGCGAGCAGTACTTC. This gives the protein CASSRTGVLNFPGGEQYF.

The chain combines TRBV3-1 with TRBJ2-7; weak D call: TRBD1 (6 bases). This CDR3 has 16 residues. Trimming pared 0 bases from V and 3 bases from J, leaving 15 bases between. Germline loops: CDR1 LGHDT, CDR2 YNNKEL (reference sequence). The CDR3: CASSQEGQGMFYEQYF. The CDR3 region has the DNA TGTGCCAGCAGCCAAGAAGGGCAGGGGATGTTCTACGAGCAGTACTTC.

This clonotype was picked up a small number of times. The chain recombines TRBV24-1 with TRBJ2-3; no clear D gene. Trimming shortened V by 4 bases and J by 4 bases, and 5 bases separated the two germline ends. The V gene's germline CDR1 is KGHDR and CDR2 SFDVKD. The CDR3 has 12 residues. The CDR3 sequence is CATSEVSDTQYF. The CDR3 DNA reads TGTGCCACCAGTGAGGTTTCAGATACGCAGTATTTT.